This TCR beta chain emerged from a study of T cells expressing NK-cell markers. CDR1 is DFQATT, CDR2 SNEGSKA, per germline (reference sequence). The CDR3 sequence is 19 residues long. For each CDR3 protein, TCRdb gives one entry from its re-call of the 5' RACE reads, without DNA. The sample includes 250,000 to 300,000 distinct CDR3 sequences. This rearrangement joins TRBV20-1 to TRBJ2-3; TCRdb's D call, TRBD2, is unchecked because there is no DNA. The origin of this receptor is a man aged 18 to 30 in good health. The specimen was blood T cells: a sorted CD56 or NKG2C T cell subset, CD4+ or CD8+ T cells, or bulk PBMC T cells (not recorded which). CDR3 amino acids: CSALGLAGGPSTSTDTQYF.